This T cell receptor beta chain was obtained from a study of naive and memory T cell subsets. Study observations and caveats: A few larger clonotypes appeared in naive repertoires, especially CD8, possibly memory cells re-expressing CD45RA.

Both TRBC1 and TRBC2 were covered by a beta constant-region primer of two equimolar oligonucleotides. An oligonucleotide with the SP2 primer and a 12-nucleotide UMI was ligated to the cDNA 3' end. TCRdb used MiXCR to reprocess the UMI-ligation and nested PCR reads, holding one entry per CDR3 protein. The repertoire holds some 150,000 distinct CDR3 sequences, with about 17% as singletons. CD8 T cells were positively selected from what remained after CD4 positive selection. Four subsets defined by CD45RA and CD27 were sorted after CD3, CD4, CD8 and live/dead staining. There are many counts of this clonotype. The antigen is unknown. Trimming pared 0 bases from V and 1 base from J, leaving 10 bases between. The CDR3 spans 16 residues.

Input material: naive CD4+ T cells from blood. This rearrangement joins TRBV12-3 or TRBV12-4 to TRBJ2-1, with unresolved D. This receptor was obtained from a human donor in good health. In DNA form, the CDR3 reads TGTGCCAGCAGTTTAGCTGGTAGGGTTTCCTACAATGAGCAGTTCTTC. The encoded protein is CASSLAGRVSYNEQFF.